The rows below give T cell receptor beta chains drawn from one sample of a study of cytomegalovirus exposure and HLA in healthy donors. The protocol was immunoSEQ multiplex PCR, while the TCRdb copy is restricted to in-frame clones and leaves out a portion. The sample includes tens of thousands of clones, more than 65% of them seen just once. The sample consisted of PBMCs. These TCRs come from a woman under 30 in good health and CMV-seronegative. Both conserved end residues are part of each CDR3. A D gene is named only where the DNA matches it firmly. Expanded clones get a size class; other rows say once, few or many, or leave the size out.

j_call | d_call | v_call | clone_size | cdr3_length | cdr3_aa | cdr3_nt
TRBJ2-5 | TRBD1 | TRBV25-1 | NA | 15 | CASSESDRGRETQYF | TGTGCCAGCAGTGAGTCGGACAGGGGGCGCGAGACCCAGTACTTC
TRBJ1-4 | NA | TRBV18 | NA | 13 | CASSPTPGEKLFF | TGTGCCAGCTCACCGACGCCGGGGGAAAAACTGTTTTTT
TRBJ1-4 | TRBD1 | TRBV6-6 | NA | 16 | CASSYSTGTGDEKLFF | TGTGCCAGCAGTTACTCGACCGGGACAGGGGACGAAAAACTGTTTTTT
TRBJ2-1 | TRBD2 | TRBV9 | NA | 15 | CASSGRAGDWDEQFF | TGTGCCAGCAGCGGTAGGGCGGGGGACTGGGATGAGCAGTTCTTC
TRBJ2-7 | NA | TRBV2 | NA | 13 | CASSDRGPYEQYF | TGTGCCAGCAGTGACAGGGGACCCTACGAGCAGTACTTC
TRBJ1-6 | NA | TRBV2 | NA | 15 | CASDPTPRGNSPLHF | TGTGCCAGCGATCCGACACCCAGGGGTAATTCACCCCTCCACTTT
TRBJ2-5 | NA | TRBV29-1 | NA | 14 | CSGYLWDYQETQYF | TGCAGCGGATACCTCTGGGACTACCAAGAGACCCAGTACTTC
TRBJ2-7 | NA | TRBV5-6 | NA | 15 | CASSPIPGGSGEQYF | TGTGCCAGCAGCCCTATCCCGGGGGGCTCGGGCGAGCAGTACTTC
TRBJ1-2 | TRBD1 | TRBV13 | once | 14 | CASSRTGGFYGYPF | TGTGCCAGCAGCCGGACAGGGGGTTTCTATGGCTACCCCTTC
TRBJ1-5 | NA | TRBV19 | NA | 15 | CASSIGHLGGQPQHF | TGTGCCAGTAGTATAGGTCACCTGGGGGGGCAGCCCCAGCATTTT
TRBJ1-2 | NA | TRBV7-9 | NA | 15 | CASSSLGGDAWGLPF | TGTGCCAGCAGCTCACTAGGGGGGGACGCTTGGGGCCTCCCCTTC
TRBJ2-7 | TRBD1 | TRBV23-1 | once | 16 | CASSQGLQGCSYEQYF | TGCGCCAGCAGTCAAGGCTTACAGGGGTGCTCCTACGAGCAGTACTTC
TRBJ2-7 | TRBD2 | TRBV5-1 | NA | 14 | CASGHLAGSGEQYF | TGCGCCAGCGGCCATCTAGCGGGAAGCGGGGAGCAGTACTTC
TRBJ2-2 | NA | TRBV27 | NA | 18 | CASSLRRRGPTIGGELFF | TGTGCCAGCAGTTTACGGCGCAGGGGTCCCACAATAGGCGGGGAGCTGTTTTTT
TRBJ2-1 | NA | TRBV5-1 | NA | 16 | CASSPEGRVLVDEQFF | TGCGCCAGCAGCCCCGAAGGGCGGGTTTTGGTAGATGAGCAGTTCTTC